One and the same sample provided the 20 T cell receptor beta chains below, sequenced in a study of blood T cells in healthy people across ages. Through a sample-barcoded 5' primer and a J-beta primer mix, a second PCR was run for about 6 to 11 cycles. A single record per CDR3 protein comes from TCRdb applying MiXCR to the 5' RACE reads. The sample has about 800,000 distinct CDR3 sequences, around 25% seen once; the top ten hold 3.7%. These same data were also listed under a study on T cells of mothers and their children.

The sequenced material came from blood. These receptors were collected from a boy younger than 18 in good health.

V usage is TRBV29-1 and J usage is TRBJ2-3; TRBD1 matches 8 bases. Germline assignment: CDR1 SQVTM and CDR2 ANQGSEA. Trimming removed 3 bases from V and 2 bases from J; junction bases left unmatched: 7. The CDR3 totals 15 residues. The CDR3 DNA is TGCAGCGTTGAGGAGACAGGGGACTCCACAGATACGCAGTATTTT. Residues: CSVEETGDSTDTQYF.

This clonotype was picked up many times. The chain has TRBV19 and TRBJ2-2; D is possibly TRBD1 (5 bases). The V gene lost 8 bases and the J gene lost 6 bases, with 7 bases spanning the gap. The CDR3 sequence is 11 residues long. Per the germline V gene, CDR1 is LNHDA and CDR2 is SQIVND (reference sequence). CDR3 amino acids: CASLRAGELFF. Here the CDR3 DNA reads TGTGCCAGTCTCAGGGCCGGGGAGCTGTTTTTT. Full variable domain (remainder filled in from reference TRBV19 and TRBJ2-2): DGGITQSPKYLFRKEGQNVTLSCEQNLNHDAMYWYRQDPGQGLRLIYYSQIVNDFQKGDIAEGYSVSREKKESFPLTVTSAQKNPTAFYLCASLRAGELFFGEGSRLTVL.

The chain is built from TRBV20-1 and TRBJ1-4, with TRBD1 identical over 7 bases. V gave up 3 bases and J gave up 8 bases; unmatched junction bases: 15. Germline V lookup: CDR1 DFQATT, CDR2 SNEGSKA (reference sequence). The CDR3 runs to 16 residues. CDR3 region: CSARNQREGAGEKLFF. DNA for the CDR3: TGCAGTGCTAGGAACCAGAGGGAGGGGGCCGGGGAAAAACTGTTTTTT.

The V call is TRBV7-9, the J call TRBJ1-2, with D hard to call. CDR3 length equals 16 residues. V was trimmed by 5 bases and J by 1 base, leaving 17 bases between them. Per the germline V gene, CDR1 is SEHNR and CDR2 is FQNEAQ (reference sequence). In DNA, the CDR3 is TGTGCCAGCAGCCGCCCCGGCGCGAGGTATAACTATGGCTACACCTTC. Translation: CASSRPGARYNYGYTF.

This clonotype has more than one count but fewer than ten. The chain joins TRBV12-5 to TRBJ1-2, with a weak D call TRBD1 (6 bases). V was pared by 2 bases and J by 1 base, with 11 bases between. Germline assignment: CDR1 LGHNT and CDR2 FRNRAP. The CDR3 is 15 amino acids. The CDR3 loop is CASGLWTANNYGYTF. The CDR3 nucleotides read TGTGCTAGTGGTTTGTGGACAGCCAATAACTATGGCTACACCTTC.

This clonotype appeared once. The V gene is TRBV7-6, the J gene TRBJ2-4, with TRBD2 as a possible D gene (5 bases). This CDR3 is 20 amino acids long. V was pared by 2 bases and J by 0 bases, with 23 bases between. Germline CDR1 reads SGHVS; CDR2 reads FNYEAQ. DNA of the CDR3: TGTGCCAGCAGCTTACCGCGTCCGGCAGACCGGGATCTAGCCAAAAACATTCAGTACTTC. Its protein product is CASSLPRPADRDLAKNIQYF.

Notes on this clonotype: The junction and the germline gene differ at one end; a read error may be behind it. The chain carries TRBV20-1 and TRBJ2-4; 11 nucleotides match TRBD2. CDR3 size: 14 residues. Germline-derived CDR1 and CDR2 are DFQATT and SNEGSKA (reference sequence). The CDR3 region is CSARDSGRGDIQYF. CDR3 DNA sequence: TGCAGTGCTCGAGATAGCGGGAGGGGGGACATTCAGTACTTC.

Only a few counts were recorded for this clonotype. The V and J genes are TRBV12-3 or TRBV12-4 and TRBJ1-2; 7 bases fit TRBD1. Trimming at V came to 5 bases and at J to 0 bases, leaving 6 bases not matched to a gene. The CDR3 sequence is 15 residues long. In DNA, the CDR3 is TGTGCCAGCAGTATCCCGGGACAGACTAACTATGGCTACACCTTC. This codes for CASSIPGQTNYGYTF.

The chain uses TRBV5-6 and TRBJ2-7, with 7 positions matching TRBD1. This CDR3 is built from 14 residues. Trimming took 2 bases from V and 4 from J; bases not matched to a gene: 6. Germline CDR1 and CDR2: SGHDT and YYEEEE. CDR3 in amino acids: CASSFGQALYEQYF. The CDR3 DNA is TGTGCCAGCAGCTTCGGACAGGCGCTTTACGAGCAGTACTTC.

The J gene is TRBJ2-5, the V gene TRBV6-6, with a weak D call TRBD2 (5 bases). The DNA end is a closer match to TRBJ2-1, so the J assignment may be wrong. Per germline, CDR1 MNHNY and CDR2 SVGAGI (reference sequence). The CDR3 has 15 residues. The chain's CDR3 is CASSYSVVGVGEQFF. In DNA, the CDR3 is TGTGCCAGCAGTTACTCGGTTGTCGGGGTAGGTGAGCAGTTCTTC.

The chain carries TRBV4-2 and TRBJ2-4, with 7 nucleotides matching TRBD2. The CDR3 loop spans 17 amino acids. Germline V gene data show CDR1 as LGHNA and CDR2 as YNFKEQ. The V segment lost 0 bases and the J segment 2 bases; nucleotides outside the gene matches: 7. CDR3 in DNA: TGTGCCAGCAGCCAAGAAGCGGGAAGTTGGTCCAAAAACATTCAGTACTTC. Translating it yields CASSQEAGSWSKNIQYF.

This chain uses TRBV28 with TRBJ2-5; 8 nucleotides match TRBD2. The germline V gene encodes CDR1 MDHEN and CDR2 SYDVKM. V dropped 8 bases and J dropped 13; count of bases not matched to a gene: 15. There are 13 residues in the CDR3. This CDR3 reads CASGVERESQLYF. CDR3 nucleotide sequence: TGTGCCAGCGGGGTCGAGCGGGAGAGCCAGCTGTACTTC.

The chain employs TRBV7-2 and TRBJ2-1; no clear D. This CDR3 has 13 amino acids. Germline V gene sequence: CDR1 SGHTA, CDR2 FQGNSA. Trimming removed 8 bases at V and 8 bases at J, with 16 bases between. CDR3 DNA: TGTGCCAGCCTGAGTGTTGGAGTAGATGAGCAGTTCTTC. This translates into CASLSVGVDEQFF.

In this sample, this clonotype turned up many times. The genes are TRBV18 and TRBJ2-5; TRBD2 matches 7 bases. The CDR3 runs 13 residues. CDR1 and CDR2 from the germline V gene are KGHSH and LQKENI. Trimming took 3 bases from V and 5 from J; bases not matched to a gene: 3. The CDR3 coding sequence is TGTGCCAGCTCACCCGGACTAGAGGAGACCCAGTACTTC. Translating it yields CASSPGLEETQYF.

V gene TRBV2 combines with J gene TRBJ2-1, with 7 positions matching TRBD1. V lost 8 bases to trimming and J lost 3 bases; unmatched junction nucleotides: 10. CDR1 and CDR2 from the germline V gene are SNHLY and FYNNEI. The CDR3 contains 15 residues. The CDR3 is CASAQGPSLYNEQFF. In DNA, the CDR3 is TGTGCCAGCGCACAGGGGCCCTCCCTCTACAATGAGCAGTTCTTC.

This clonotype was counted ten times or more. The CDR3 sequence is CASSSLAGAGDEQFF. The DNA for the CDR3 is TGTGCCAGCAGCTCACTAGCGGGAGCGGGGGATGAGCAGTTCTTC. The chain joins TRBV7-9 to TRBJ2-1; TRBD2 matches at 11 bases. The CDR3 extends over 15 amino acids. Trimming at V came to 4 bases and at J to 8 bases, leaving 7 bases not matched to a gene. Germline CDR1 reads SEHNR; CDR2 reads FQNEAQ (reference sequence).

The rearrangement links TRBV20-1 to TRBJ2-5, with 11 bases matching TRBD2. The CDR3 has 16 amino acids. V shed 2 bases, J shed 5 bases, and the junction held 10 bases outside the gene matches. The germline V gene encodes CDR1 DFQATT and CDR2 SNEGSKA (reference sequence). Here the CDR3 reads CSARPSGRPSVETQYF. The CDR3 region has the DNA TGCAGTGCTAGACCTAGCGGGAGGCCCAGTGTGGAGACCCAGTACTTC.

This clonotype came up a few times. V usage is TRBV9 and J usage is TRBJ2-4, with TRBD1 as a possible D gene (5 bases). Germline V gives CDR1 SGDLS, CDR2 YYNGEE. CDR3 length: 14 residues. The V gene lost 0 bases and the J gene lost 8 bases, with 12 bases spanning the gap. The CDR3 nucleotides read TGTGCCAGCAGCGTAGAAGGGGTTGGGGACATTCAGTACTTC. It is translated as CASSVEGVGDIQYF.

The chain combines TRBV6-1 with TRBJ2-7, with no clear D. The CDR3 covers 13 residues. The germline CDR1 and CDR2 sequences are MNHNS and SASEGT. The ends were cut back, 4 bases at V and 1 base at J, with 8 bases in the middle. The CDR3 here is CASSATVSYEQYF. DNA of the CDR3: TGTGCCAGCAGTGCTACGGTGTCCTACGAGCAGTACTTC.

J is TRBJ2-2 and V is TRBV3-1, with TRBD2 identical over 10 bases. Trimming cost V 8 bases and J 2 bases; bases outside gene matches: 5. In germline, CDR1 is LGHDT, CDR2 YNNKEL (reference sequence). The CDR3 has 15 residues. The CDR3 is CASGRLAGNTGELFF. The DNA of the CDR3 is TGTGCCAGCGGAAGACTAGCGGGTAACACCGGGGAGCTGTTTTTT. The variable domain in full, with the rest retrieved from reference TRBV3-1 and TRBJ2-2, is DTAVSQTPKYLVTQMGNDKSIKCEQNLGHDTMYWYKQDSKKFLKIMFSYNNKELIINETVPNRFSPKSPDKAHLNLHINSLELGDSAVYFCASGRLAGNTGELFFGEGSRLTVL.